The 11 T cell receptor beta chains reported below all come from one sample, sequenced in a study of low-dose radiotherapy and immunotherapy resistance in tumors. TRAV and TRBV primers primed cDNA for both TCRalpha and TCRbeta. For amplifying TCRs, the PCR ran for around 20 cycles with Phusion, which was used together with a constant-region primer and the adapter on the V primers. TCRdb used MiXCR to reprocess the reads, holding one entry per CDR3 protein. The sample has about 60,000 distinct CDR3 sequences, under 30% seen once; the top ten hold about 6%. The time point was: before trial treatment. The sample here was PBMCs, taken before treatment. These receptor sequences come from a male donor with prostate cancer.

This clonotype was counted many times. The V gene is TRBV27, the J gene TRBJ2-5; 8 nucleotides line up with TRBD2. This CDR3 spans 13 amino acids. The germline V gene encodes CDR1 MNHEY and CDR2 SMNVEV (reference sequence). The V gene end was trimmed by 6 bases and the J gene end by 4 bases; junction bases not matched to a gene: 4. CDR3 DNA sequence: TGTGCCAGCAGCCTTCGGGAGGGAGAGACCCAGTACTTC. It is translated as CASSLREGETQYF.

This rearrangement joins TRBV20-1 to TRBJ2-7; 8 bases fit TRBD2. The CDR3 has 18 residues. V lost 0 bases, J lost 0 bases, and 13 bases stayed unmatched. Germline values: CDR1 DFQATT, CDR2 SNEGSKA (reference sequence). CDR3 region: CSARDAAAWSGSSYEQYF. The CDR3 nucleotides are TGCAGTGCTAGAGATGCGGCCGCATGGAGCGGGAGCTCCTACGAGCAGTACTTC.

In the case of this clonotype: A much more abundant neighbour one base away suggests this may be a read error. The chain combines TRBV5-6 with TRBJ2-1; no reliable D call. This CDR3 region has 13 residues. In germline, CDR1 is SGHDT, CDR2 YYEEEE. With 5 bases removed from V and 8 bases from J, the gap between germline ends came to 14 bases. CDR3: CASSLTGWDEQFF. The CDR3 nucleotides read TGTGCCAGCAGTTTGACTGGGTGGGATGAGCAGTTCTTC.

This clonotype was observed at least ten times. V usage is TRBV14 and J usage is TRBJ2-1; D not certain. CDR3 length: 12 amino acids. The germline gives CDR1 SGHDN, CDR2 FVKESK. Trimming removed 4 bases from V and 7 bases from J, with 8 bases in between. In nucleotides, the CDR3 is TGTGCCAGCAGCCGGTGGTCGAATGAGCAGTTCTTC. Amino acid sequence: CASSRWSNEQFF.

The chain has TRBV20-1 and TRBJ2-5; D perhaps matches TRBD2 (5 bases). V lost 2 bases to trimming and J lost 5 bases, with 15 bases between them. The CDR3 contains 14 residues. Germline V gives CDR1 DFQATT, CDR2 SNEGSKA (reference sequence). The CDR3 spells CSARSLTSDETQYF. The CDR3 DNA reads TGCAGTGCTAGATCTCTAACTAGTGACGAGACCCAGTACTTC.

This clonotype was recorded a few times. The chain is built from TRBV11-3 and TRBJ2-2; no reliable D call. Germline CDR1 SGHNT, CDR2 YENEEA. Trimming took 3 bases from V and 7 from J, leaving 6 bases between them. The length of the CDR3 is 12 residues. CDR3 sequence: CASSLDGGELFF. The CDR3 coding sequence is TGTGCCAGCAGCTTGGATGGCGGGGAGCTGTTTTTT.

The rearrangement uses TRBV15 and TRBJ2-7; 9 bases align to TRBD2. The CDR3 loop spans 16 amino acids. V lost 0 bases and J lost 7; bases outside the gene matches: 10. Germline V lookup: CDR1 LNHNV, CDR2 YYDKDF (reference sequence). The CDR3 bases are TGTGCCACCAGCAGAGATGCCGCGGGAGGGCCTCGGGAGCAGTACTTC. Amino acid sequence: CATSRDAAGGPREQYF.

Turning to this clonotype: This probably arose from a read error, given a far larger clone one base away. The gene calls are TRBV29-1 and TRBJ2-7; no reliable D call. Deletions cut 2 bases from V and 7 bases from J, with 12 bases between. The length of the CDR3 is 12 residues. Per germline, CDR1 SQVTM and CDR2 ANQGSEA. CDR3 sequence reads: CSVETWLNEQYF. Here the CDR3 DNA reads TGCAGCGTTGAAACGTGGCTCAATGAGCAGTACTTC.

The rearrangement joins TRBV11-3 to TRBJ2-1, with 13 bases aligning to TRBD2. CDR3 size: 16 residues. Per the germline V gene, CDR1 is SGHNT and CDR2 is YENEEA. The junction had 6 bases not matched to a gene; V was cut back by 5 bases and J by 5 bases. CDR3 nucleotide sequence: TGTGCCAGCAGCGCAGGAGGGACTAGCGGGGACAATGAGCAGTTCTTC. It translates to CASSAGGTSGDNEQFF.

This sequence joins TRBV6-1 and TRBJ1-5, with D unclear. The V end lost 6 bases, the J end lost 5 bases, and 14 bases lay between the germline ends. There are 14 residues in the CDR3. The germline V gene has CDR1 MNHNS and CDR2 SASEGT. CDR3 amino acids: CASRIWTEDQPQHF. The CDR3 region has the DNA TGTGCCAGCAGGATTTGGACGGAGGATCAGCCCCAGCATTTT.

Ten or more counts support this clonotype. The V and J genes are TRBV29-1 and TRBJ2-3; no firm D call. Germline lookup yields CDR1 SQVTM and CDR2 ANQGSEA. Trimming shortened V by 4 bases and J by 5 bases, and 10 bases separated the two germline ends. The CDR3 runs 12 residues. The CDR3 region is CSVASPVDTQYF. The CDR3 nucleotides are TGCAGCGTTGCAAGTCCAGTAGATACGCAGTATTTT.